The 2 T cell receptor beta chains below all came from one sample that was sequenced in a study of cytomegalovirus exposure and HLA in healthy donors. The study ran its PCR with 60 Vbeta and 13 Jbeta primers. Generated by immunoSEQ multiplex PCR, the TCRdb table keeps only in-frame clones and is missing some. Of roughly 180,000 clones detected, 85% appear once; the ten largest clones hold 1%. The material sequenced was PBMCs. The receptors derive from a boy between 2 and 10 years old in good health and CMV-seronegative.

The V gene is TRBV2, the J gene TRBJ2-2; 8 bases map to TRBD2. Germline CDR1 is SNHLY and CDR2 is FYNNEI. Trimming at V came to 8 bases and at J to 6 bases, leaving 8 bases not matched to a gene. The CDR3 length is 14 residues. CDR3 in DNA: TGTGCCAGCCGGGCGGGAGGAGTCGCCGGGGAGCTGTTTTTT. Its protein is CASRAGGVAGELFF.

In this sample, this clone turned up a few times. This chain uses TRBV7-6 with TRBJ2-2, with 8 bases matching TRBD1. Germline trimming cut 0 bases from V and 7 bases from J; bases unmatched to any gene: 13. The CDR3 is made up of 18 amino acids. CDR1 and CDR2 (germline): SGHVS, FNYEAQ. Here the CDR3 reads CASSLAKGGRGRGGELFF. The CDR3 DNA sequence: TGTGCCAGCAGCTTAGCGAAAGGTGGCAGGGGGCGCGGCGGGGAGCTGTTTTTT.